A selection of T cell receptor beta chains follows, all from one sample in a study of cytomegalovirus exposure and HLA in healthy donors. Assay used: immunoSEQ multiplex PCR; TCRdb lists only in-frame clones, some missing. The profile shows about 150,000 clones, 84% of them singletons. The specimen was PBMCs. The receptors shown here come from a girl aged 5 to 17 in good health and CMV-seropositive. Both conserved end residues are part of each CDR3. The order of the fields is V gene, J gene, CDR3 protein.

TRBV7-8	TRBJ1-2	CASSLAWVAAGGNYGYTF
TRBV4-1	TRBJ1-1	CASSQHGQGINTEAFF
TRBV5-1	TRBJ1-2	CASSLETGLFNGYTF
TRBV29-1	TRBJ1-5	CSVLEGVGTVSNQPQHF
TRBV10-2	TRBJ2-2	CASRRRGSVPGELFF
TRBV2	TRBJ1-3	CASSDRGSGNTIYF
TRBV4-1	TRBJ1-1	CASSQAPVLQAFF
TRBV6-6	.	CASSYASGGAYEQYF
TRBV30	TRBJ1-1	CAWIRQGSEAFF
TRBV18	TRBJ1-1	CASSQERDSENTEAFF
TRBV18	TRBJ2-7	CASSPPAADEQYF
TRBV5-1	TRBJ2-3	CASSLPLGGETDTQYF
TRBV7-3	TRBJ2-7	CASSLKLGSQYEQYF
TRBV7-2	TRBJ2-5	CASSPRGSQETQYF
TRBV7-3	TRBJ2-7	CASSLDRGGEQYF
TRBV4-2	TRBJ2-1	CASSRGVGAGGYNEQFF
TRBV19	TRBJ1-5	CASRGTRASNQPQHF
TRBV19	TRBJ1-4	CASSGPRGYEKLFF
TRBV30	TRBJ1-3	CAWRGRDRGNTIYF
TRBV4-1	TRBJ2-1	CASSQRTNEQFF
TRBV11-1	TRBJ2-1	CASSSRAGSYNEQFF
TRBV5-5	TRBJ1-1	CASSRRDSMNTEAFF
TRBV27	TRBJ1-5	CASSQIRDINQPQHF
TRBV5-1	TRBJ2-7	CASSLGFEWDRVVHEQYF
TRBV30	TRBJ1-4	CAWSGGGLTYEKLFF
TRBV14	TRBJ1-6	CASSQVKGVSSPLHF
TRBV6-1	TRBJ1-1	CASSPTLEATEAFF
TRBV5-1	TRBJ2-7	CASSLNRDEQYF
TRBV19	TRBJ1-1	CASTPGQGYNTEAFF
TRBV7-9	TRBJ2-6	CASRGQRDPGANVLTF
TRBV27	TRBJ1-2	CASSFGQYYGYTF
TRBV27	TRBJ2-7	CASSLSGREQYF
TRBV4-1	TRBJ2-3	CASSQEKLAGDDTQYF
TRBV5-5	TRBJ1-2	CASSNNNLRATYGYTF
TRBV4-1	TRBJ2-1	CASSQTPGKSSYNEQFF
TRBV5-4	TRBJ2-3	CASSLGQSSSEYF
TRBV19	TRBJ1-1	CASSTEGARTEAFF
TRBV5-1	TRBJ1-2	CASSLAGLEQLYGYTF
TRBV13	TRBJ2-5	CASSLGPEETQYF
TRBV5-1	TRBJ2-2	CASSAGTGGYVTGELFF
TRBV9	TRBJ2-3	CASSPQGVGGETDTQYF
TRBV9	TRBJ1-4	CASSVGGGGAANEKLFF
TRBV30	TRBJ1-1	CAWSVWGAGAFF
TRBV5-1	TRBJ2-6	CASSIQGAGISGANVLTF
TRBV4-1	TRBJ2-1	CASSQGLWLAGINEQFF
TRBV6-5	TRBJ1-2	CASSWTGDGYTF
TRBV6-5	TRBJ1-5	CASRPGGGNQPQHF
TRBV6-1	TRBJ2-7	CASQRAPSYEQYF
TRBV4-2	TRBJ2-1	CASSQPLRSVYNEQFF
TRBV7-3	TRBJ1-5	CASSPTPGQGDQPQHF
TRBV4-1	TRBJ1-5	CASSQGEDRGIQPQHF
TRBV15	TRBJ1-4	CATSRATGGTNEKLFF
TRBV30	TRBJ2-5	CAWSPARGETQYF
TRBV6-5	TRBJ1-5	CASSFWSGGAQHF
TRBV5-1	TRBJ1-1	CASSFGTDKTREAFF
TRBV30	TRBJ1-2	CACGEADLYGYTF
TRBV6-4	TRBJ1-3	CVTAVTPPGNTIYF